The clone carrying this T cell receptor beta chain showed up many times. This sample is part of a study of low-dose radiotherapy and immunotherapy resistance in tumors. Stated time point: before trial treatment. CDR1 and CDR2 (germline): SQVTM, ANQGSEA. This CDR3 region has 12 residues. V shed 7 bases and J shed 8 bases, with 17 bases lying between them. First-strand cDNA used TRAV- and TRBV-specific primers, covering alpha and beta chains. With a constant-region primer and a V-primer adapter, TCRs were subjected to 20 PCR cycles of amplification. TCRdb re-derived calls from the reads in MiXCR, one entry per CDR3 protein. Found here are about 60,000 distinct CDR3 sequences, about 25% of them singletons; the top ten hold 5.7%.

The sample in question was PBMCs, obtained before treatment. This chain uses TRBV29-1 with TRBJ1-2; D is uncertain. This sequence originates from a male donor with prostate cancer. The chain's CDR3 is CSGDVWSGGYTF. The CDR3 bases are TGCAGCGGTGACGTCTGGTCTGGAGGCTACACCTTC.